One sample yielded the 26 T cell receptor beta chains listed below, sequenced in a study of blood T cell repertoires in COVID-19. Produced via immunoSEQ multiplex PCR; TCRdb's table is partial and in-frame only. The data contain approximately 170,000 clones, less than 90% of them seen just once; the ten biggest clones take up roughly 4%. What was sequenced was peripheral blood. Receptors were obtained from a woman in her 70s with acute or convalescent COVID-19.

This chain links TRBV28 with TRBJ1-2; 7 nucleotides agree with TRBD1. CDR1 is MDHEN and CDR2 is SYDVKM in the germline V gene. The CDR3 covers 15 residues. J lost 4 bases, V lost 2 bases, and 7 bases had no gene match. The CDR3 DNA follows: TGTGCCAGCAGTTTAGTCGGCAGGGGGTCCTATGGCTACACCTTC. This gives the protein CASSLVGRGSYGYTF.

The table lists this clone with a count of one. The CDR3 region is CASSQDWSAGQGNTEAFF. The CDR3 nucleotides read TGCGCCAGCAGCCAAGATTGGAGTGCGGGACAGGGGAACACTGAAGCTTTCTTT. The rearrangement links TRBV4-3 to TRBJ1-1; TRBD1 aligns across 9 bases. Germline V gene sequence: CDR1 LGHNA, CDR2 YSLEER. The CDR3 totals 18 residues. V gave up 0 bases and J gave up 1 base; unmatched junction bases: 9.

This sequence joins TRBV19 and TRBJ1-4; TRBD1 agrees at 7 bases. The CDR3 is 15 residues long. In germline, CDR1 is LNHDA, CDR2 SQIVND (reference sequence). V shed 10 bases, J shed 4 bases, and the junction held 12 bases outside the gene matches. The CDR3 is CATTPGTADNEKLFF. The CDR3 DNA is TGTGCCACCACACCCGGGACAGCGGATAATGAAAAACTGTTTTTT.

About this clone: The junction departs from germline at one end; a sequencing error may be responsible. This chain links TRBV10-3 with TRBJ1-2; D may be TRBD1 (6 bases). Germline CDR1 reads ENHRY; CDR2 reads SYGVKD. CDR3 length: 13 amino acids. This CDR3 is CATSPGAGYGYTF. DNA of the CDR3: TGTGCCACCAGTCCAGGGGCCGGCTATGGCTACACCTTC.

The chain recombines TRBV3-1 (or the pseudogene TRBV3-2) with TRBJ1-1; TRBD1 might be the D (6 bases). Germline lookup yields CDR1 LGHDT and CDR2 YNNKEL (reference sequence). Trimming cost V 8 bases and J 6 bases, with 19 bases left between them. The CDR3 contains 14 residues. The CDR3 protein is CASGEQGQVAEAFF. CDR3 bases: TGTGCCAGCGGAGAACAGGGTCAAGTCGCTGAAGCTTTCTTT.

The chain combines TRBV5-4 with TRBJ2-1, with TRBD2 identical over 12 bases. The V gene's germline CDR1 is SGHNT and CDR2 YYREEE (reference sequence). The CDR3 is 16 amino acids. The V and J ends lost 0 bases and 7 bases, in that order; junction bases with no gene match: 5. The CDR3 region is CASSLVGTSGWNEQFF. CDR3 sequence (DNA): TGTGCCAGCAGCTTGGTTGGGACTAGCGGGTGGAATGAGCAGTTCTTC.

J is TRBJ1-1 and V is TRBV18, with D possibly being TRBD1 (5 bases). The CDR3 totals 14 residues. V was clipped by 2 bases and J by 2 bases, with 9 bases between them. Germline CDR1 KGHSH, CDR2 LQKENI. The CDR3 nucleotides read TGTGCCAGCTCACCATCCAGGGTTAACACTGAAGCTTTCTTT. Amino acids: CASSPSRVNTEAFF.

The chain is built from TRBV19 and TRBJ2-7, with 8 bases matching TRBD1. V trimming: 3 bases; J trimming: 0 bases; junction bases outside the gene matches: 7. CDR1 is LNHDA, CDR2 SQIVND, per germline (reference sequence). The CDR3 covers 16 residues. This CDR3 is CASSIVWTGSSYEQYF. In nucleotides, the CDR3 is TGTGCCAGTAGTATCGTATGGACAGGGAGCTCCTACGAGCAGTACTTC.

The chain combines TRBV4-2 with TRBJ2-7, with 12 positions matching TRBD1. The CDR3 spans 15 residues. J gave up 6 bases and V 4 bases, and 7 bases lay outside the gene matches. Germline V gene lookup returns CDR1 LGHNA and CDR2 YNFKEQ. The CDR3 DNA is TGTGCCAGCAGCCGCCCGGGACAGGGGGCCTCCGAGCAGTACTTC. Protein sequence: CASSRPGQGASEQYF.

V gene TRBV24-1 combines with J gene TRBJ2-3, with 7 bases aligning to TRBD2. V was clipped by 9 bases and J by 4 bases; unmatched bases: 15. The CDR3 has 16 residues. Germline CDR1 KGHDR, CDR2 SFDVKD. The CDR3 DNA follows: TGTGCCACCGGGGCGCGGTCGGGAGGTTCGGCAGATACGCAGTATTTT. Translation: CATGARSGGSADTQYF.

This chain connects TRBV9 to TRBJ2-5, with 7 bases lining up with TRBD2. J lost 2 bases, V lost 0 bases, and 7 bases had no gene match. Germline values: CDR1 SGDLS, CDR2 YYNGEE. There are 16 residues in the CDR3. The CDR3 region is CASSVGPGTTQETQYF. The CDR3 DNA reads TGTGCCAGCAGCGTAGGGCCCGGGACTACACAAGAGACCCAGTACTTC.

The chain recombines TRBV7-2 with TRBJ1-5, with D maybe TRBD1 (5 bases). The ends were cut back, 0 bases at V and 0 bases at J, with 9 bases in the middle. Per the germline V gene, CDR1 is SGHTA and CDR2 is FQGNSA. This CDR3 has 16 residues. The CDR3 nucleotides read TGTGCCAGCAGCTTAGCAGGGGTCGGTAGCAATCAGCCCCAGCATTTT. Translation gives CASSLAGVGSNQPQHF.

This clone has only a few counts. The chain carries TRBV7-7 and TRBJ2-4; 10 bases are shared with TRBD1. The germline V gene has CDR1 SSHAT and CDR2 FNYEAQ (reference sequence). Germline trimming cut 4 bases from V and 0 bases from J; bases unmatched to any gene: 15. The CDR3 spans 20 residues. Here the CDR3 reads CASSYQTGTGVQLAKNIQYF. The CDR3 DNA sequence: TGTGCCAGCAGCTACCAAACCGGGACAGGGGTGCAACTAGCCAAAAACATTCAGTACTTC.

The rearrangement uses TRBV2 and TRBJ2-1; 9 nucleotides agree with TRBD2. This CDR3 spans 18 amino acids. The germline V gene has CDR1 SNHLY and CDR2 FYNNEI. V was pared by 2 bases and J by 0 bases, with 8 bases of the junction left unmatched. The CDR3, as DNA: TGTGCCAGCAGTGAATGGTCGCTAGCGGGGAGCTCCTACAATGAGCAGTTCTTC. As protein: CASSEWSLAGSSYNEQFF.

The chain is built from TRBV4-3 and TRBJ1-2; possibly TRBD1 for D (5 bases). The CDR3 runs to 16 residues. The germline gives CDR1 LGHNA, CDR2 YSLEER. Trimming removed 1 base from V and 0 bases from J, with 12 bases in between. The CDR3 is CASSQAGGGTNYGYTF. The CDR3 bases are TGCGCCAGCAGCCAAGCGGGGGGAGGTACTAACTATGGCTACACCTTC.

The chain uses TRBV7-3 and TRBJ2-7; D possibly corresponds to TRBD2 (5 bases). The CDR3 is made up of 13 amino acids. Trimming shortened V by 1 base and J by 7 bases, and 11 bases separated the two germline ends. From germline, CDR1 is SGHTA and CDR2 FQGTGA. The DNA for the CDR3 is TGTGCCAGCAGCTTAAGCTCCACGGGAGAGCAGTACTTC. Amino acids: CASSLSSTGEQYF. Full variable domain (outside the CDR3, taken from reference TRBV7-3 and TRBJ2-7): GAGVSQTPSNKVTEKGKYVELRCDPISGHTALYWYRQSLGQGPEFLIYFQGTGAADDSGLPNDRFFAVRPEGSVSTLKIQRTERGDSAVYLCASSLSSTGEQYFGPGTRLTVT.

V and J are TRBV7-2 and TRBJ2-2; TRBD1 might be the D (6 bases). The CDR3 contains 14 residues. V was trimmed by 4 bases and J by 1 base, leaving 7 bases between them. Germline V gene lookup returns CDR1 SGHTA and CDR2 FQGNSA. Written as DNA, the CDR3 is TGTGCCAGCAGCTCGACAGGGAACACCGGGGAGCTGTTTTTT. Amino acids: CASSSTGNTGELFF.

The CDR3 DNA follows: TGTGCCAGCAGCCCTGGGCTAAGAACCTACGAGCAGTACTTC. Translated, it gives CASSPGLRTYEQYF. This rearrangement joins TRBV7-6 to TRBJ2-7; D gene unclear. Per the germline V gene, CDR1 is SGHVS and CDR2 is FNYEAQ. The V end lost 5 bases, the J end lost 2 bases, and 13 bases lay between the germline ends. The CDR3 runs 14 residues. The entire variable domain, with the rest obtained from reference TRBV7-6 and TRBJ2-7, is as follows: GAGVSQSPRYKVTKRGQDVALRCDPISGHVSLYWYRQALGQGPEFLTYFNYEAQQDKSGLPNDRFSAERPEGSISTLTIQRTEQRDSAMYRCASSPGLRTYEQYFGPGTRLTVT.

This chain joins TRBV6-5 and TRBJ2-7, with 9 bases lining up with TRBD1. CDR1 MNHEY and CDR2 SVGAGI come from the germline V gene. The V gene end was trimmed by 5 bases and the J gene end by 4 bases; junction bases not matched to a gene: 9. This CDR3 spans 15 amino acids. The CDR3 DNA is TGTGCCAGCAGTAACATCGGGACAGGGCGGTACGAGCAGTACTTC. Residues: CASSNIGTGRYEQYF.

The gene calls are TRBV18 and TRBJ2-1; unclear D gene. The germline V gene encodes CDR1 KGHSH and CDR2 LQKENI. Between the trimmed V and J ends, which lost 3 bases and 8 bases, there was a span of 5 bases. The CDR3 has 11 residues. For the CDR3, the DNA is TGTGCCAGCTCACCCCGCGATGAGCAGTTCTTC. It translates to CASSPRDEQFF.

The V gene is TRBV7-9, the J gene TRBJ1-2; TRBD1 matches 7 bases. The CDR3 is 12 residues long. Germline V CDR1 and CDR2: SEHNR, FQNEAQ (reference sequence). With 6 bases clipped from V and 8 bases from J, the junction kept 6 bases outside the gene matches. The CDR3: CASSRDSWGYTF. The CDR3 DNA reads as TGTGCCAGCAGTAGGGACAGCTGGGGCTACACCTTC.

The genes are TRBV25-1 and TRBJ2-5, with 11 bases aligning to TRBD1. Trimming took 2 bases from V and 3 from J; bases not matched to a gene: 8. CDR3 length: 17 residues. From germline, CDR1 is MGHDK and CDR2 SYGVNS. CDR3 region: CASSETLGTGGKETQYF. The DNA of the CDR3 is TGTGCCAGCAGTGAAACCCTCGGGACAGGGGGAAAAGAGACCCAGTACTTC.

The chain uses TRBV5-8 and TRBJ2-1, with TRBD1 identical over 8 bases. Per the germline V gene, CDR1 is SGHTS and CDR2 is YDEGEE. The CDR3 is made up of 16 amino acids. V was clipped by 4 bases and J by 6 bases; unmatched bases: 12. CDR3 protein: CASSRVLAGGRNEQFF. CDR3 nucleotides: TGTGCCAGCAGCCGGGTCTTGGCAGGGGGCCGCAATGAGCAGTTCTTC. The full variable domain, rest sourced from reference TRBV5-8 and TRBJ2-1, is EAGVTQSPTHLIKTRGQQATLRCSPISGHTSVYWYQQALGLGLQFLLWYDEGEERNRGNFPPRFSGRQFPNYSSELNVNALELEDSALYLCASSRVLAGGRNEQFFGPGTRLTVL.

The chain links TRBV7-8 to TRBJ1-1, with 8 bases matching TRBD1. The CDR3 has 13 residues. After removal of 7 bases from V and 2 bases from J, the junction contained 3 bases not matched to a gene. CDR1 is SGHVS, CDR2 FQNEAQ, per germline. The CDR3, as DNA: TGTGCCAGCACGGCAGGGGGCAACACTGAAGCTTTCTTT. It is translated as CASTAGGNTEAFF.

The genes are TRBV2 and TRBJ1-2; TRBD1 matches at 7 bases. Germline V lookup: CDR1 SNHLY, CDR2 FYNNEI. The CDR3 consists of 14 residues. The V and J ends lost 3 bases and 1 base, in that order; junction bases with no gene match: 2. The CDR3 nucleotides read TGTGCCAGCAGTGACAACAGGGGTAACTATGGCTACACCTTC. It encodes CASSDNRGNYGYTF.

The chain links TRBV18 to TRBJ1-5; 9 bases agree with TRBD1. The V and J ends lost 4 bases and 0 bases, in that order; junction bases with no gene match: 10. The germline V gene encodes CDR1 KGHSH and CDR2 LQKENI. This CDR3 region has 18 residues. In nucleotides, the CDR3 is TGTGCCAGCTCACTTCCACCGGGACAGGGTTATAGCAATCAGCCCCAGCATTTT. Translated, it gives CASSLPPGQGYSNQPQHF.